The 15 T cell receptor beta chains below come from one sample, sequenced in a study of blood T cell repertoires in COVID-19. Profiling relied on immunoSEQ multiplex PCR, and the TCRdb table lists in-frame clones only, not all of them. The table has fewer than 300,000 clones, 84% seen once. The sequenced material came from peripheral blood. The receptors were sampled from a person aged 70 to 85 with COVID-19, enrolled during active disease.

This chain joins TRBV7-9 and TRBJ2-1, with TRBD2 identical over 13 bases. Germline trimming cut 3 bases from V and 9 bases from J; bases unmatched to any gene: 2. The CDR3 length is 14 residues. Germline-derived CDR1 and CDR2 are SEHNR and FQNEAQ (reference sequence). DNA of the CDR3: TGTGCCAGCAGCTTGGGACTAGCGGGGTTTGAGCAGTTCTTC. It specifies CASSLGLAGFEQFF.

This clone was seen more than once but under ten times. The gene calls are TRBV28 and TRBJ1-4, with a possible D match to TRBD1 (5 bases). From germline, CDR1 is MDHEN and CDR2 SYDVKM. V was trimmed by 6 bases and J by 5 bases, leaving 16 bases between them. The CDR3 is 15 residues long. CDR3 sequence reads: CASSPGSSPNEKLFF. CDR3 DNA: TGTGCCAGCAGCCCAGGGTCGAGCCCGAATGAAAAACTGTTTTTT.

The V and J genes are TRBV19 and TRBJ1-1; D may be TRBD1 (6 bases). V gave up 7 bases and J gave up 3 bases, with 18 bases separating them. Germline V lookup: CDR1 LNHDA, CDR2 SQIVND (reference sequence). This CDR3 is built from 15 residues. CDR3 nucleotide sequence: TGTGCCAGTAACTGGGACACCACGGCTCACACTGAAGCTTTCTTT. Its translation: CASNWDTTAHTEAFF.

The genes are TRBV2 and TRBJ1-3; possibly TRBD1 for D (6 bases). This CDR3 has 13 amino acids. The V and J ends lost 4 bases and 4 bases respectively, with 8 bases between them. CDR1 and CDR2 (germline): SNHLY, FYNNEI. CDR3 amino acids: CASSAGVGNTIYF. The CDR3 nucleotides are TGTGCCAGCAGTGCAGGGGTAGGAAACACCATATATTTT.

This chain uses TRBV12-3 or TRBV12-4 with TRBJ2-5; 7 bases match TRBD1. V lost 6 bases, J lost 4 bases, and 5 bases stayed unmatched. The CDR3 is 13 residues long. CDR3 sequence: CASSPQGVETQYF. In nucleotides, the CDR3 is TGTGCCAGCAGCCCCCAGGGGGTAGAGACCCAGTACTTC.

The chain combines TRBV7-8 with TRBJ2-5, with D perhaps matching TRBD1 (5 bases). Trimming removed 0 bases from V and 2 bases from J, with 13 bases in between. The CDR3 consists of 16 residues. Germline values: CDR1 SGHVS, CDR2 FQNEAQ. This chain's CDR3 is CASSLAQASRQETQYF. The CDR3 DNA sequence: TGTGCCAGCAGCTTAGCACAGGCTTCCCGTCAAGAGACCCAGTACTTC.

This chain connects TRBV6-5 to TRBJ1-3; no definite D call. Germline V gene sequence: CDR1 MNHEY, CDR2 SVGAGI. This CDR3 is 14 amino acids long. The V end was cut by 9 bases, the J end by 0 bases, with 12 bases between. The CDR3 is CASTHSDSGNTIYF. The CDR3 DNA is TGTGCCAGTACCCACAGTGACTCTGGAAACACCATATATTTT.

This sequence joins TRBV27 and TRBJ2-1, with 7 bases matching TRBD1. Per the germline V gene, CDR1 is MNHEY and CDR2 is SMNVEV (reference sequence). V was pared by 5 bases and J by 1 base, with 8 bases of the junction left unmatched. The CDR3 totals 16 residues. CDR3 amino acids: CASSREQGWSYNEQFF. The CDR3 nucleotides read TGTGCCAGCAGTAGGGAACAGGGGTGGTCCTACAATGAGCAGTTCTTC.

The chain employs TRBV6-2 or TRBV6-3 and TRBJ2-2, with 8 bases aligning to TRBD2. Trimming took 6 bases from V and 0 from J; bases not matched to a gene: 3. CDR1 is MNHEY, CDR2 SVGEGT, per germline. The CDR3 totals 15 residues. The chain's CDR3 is CASSRSGTNTGELFF. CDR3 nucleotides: TGTGCCAGCAGCCGTAGCGGGACGAACACCGGGGAGCTGTTTTTT.

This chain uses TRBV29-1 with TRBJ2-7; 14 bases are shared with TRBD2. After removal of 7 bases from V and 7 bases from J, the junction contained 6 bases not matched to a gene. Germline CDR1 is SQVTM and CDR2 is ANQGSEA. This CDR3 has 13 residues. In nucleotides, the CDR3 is TGCAGCGGACTAGCGGGAGGGGCTCGGGAGCAGTACTTC. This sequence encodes CSGLAGGAREQYF.

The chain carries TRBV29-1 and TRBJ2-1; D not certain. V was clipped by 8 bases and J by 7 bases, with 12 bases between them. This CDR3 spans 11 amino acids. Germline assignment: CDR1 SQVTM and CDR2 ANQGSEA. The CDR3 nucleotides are TGCAGCACCGCAGAGACTAATGAGCAGTTCTTC. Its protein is CSTAETNEQFF.

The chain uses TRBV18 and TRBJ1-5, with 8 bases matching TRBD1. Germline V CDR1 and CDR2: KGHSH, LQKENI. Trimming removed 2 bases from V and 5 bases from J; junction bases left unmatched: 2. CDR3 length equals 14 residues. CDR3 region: CASSPGTGDQPQHF. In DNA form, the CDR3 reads TGTGCCAGCTCACCAGGGACAGGAGATCAGCCCCAGCATTTT.

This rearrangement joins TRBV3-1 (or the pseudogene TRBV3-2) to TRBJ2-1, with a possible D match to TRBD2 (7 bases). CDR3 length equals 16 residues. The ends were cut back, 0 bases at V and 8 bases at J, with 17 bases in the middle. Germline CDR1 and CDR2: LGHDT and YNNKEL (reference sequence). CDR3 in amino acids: CASSQDLGGAGDEQFF. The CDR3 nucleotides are TGTGCCAGCAGCCAAGATCTAGGGGGGGCCGGGGATGAGCAGTTCTTC.

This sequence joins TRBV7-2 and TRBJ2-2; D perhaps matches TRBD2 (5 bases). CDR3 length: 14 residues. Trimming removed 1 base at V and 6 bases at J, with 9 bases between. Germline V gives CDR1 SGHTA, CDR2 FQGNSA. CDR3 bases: TGTGCCAGCAGCTTAGTGGGTAGCGCCGGGGAGCTGTTTTTT. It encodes CASSLVGSAGELFF.

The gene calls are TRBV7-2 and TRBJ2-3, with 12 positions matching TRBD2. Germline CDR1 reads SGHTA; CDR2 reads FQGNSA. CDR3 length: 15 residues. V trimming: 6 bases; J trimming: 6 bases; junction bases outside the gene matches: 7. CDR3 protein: CASRATSGSVDTQYF. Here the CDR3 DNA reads TGTGCCAGCAGGGCGACTAGCGGGAGTGTGGATACGCAGTATTTT.